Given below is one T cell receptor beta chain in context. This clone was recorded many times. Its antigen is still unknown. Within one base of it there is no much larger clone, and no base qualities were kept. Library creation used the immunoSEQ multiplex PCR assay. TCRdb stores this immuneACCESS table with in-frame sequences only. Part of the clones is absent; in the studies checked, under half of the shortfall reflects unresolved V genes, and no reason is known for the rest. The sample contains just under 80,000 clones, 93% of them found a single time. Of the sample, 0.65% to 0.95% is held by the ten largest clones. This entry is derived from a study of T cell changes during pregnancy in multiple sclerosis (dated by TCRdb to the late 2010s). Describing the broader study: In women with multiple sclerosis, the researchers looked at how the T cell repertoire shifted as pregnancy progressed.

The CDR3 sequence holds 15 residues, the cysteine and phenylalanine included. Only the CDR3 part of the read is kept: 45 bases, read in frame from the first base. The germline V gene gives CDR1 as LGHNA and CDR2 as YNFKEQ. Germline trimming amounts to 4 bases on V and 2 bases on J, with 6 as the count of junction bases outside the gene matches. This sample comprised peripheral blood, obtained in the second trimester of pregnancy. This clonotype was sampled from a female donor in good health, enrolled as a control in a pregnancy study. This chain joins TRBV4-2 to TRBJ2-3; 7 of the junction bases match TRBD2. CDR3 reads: CASSPGRDYTDTQYF. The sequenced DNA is TGTGCCAGCAGCCCCGGGCGGGACTACACAGATACGCAGTATTTT.